Below, 8 T cell receptor beta chains from the same sample are listed, as sequenced in a study of T cell responses to AZD1222 COVID-19 vaccine. Profiling relied on immunoSEQ multiplex PCR, and the TCRdb table lists in-frame clones only, not all of them. The sample has 150,000 to 200,000 clones, 80% to 95% seen once. Sample: peripheral blood, taken 28 days after the second AZD1222 dose. Receptors were obtained from an adult who received the AZD1222 COVID-19 vaccine.

V gene TRBV6-5 combines with J gene TRBJ1-2, with TRBD1 matching over 7 bases. The length of the CDR3 is 13 residues. The trim removed 6 bases at V and 2 bases at J, leaving 3 bases unmatched. From germline, CDR1 is MNHEY and CDR2 SVGAGI. CDR3 protein: CASRLTGNYGYTF. Written as DNA, the CDR3 is TGTGCCAGCAGGTTGACAGGGAACTATGGCTACACCTTC.

This chain uses TRBV6-2 or TRBV6-3 with TRBJ2-1, with 13 bases aligning to TRBD2. J lost 7 bases, V lost 4 bases, and 4 bases had no gene match. This CDR3 has 15 residues. Germline V gene lookup returns CDR1 MNHEY and CDR2 SVGEGT. CDR3 sequence reads: CASSWTSGRTNEQFF. DNA for the CDR3: TGTGCCAGCAGTTGGACTAGCGGGAGAACTAATGAGCAGTTCTTC.

The chain employs TRBV4-1 and TRBJ2-3; TRBD1 agrees at 7 bases. The V gene end was trimmed by 0 bases and the J gene end by 7 bases; junction bases not matched to a gene: 16. The CDR3 spans 18 residues. Germline CDR1 MGHRA, CDR2 YSYEKL. The CDR3 protein is CASSQESLQGGASNTQYF. In DNA form, the CDR3 reads TGCGCCAGCAGCCAAGAGTCATTGCAAGGGGGCGCATCAAATACGCAGTATTTT.

The chain couples TRBV11-2 to TRBJ2-3; D gene uncertain. Between the trimmed V and J ends, which lost 4 bases and 3 bases, there was a span of 8 bases. Germline CDR1 and CDR2: SGHAT and FQNNGV. This CDR3 has 13 amino acids. The CDR3 coding sequence is TGTGCCAGCAGCTCCGGTGGTACAGATACGCAGTATTTT. Its translation is CASSSGGTDTQYF.

This chain links TRBV3-1 (or the pseudogene TRBV3-2) with TRBJ2-7, with TRBD2 as a possible D gene (6 bases). CDR3 length: 19 amino acids. The V end lost 4 bases, the J end lost 0 bases, and 25 bases lay between the germline ends. CDR1 is LGHDT, CDR2 YNNKEL, per germline (reference sequence). CDR3 residues: CASSRGVAATILSSYEQYF. Here the CDR3 DNA reads TGTGCCAGCAGCCGAGGGGTAGCGGCGACGATATTAAGCTCCTACGAGCAGTACTTC.

J is TRBJ1-5 and V is TRBV6-6; D is perhaps TRBD1 (5 bases). Trimming left V 8 bases short and J 3 bases short, with 11 bases between. The length of the CDR3 is 13 residues. Germline loops: CDR1 MNHNY, CDR2 SVGAGI (reference sequence). The CDR3 DNA reads TGTGCCAGCGGGGCAGGGATCAATCAGCCCCAGCATTTT. Residues: CASGAGINQPQHF.

This chain uses TRBV9 with TRBJ1-6; D ambiguous. This CDR3 spans 15 amino acids. Germline CDR1 and CDR2: SGDLS and YYNGEE. Trimming removed 4 bases at V and 3 bases at J, with 11 bases between. The CDR3, as DNA: TGTGCCAGCAGCACCGGGAGTGTCTATAATTCACCCCTCCACTTT. Translation gives CASSTGSVYNSPLHF.

The V call is TRBV7-2, the J call TRBJ2-5; D assignment may be TRBD1 or TRBD2 (5 bases each). Germline lookup yields CDR1 SGHTA and CDR2 FQGNSA. The length of the CDR3 is 15 residues. V lost 5 bases to trimming and J lost 3 bases, with 16 bases between them. The CDR3: CASSPRGRKKETQYF. The CDR3 DNA sequence: TGTGCCAGCAGCCCCCGGGGCCGAAAGAAAGAGACCCAGTACTTC.